Below, one TCR beta chain is given with its context. Its recognized antigen is unknown. For each CD8+ T cell subset, flow sorting was done in triplicate, and roughly 330,000 cells per subset went directly into RLT lysis buffer. To keep memory contaminants out, a stringent definition of naive CD8+ T cells was applied: CD45RO-CCR7+CD27+CD95-. Peripheral blood mononuclear cells were isolated from buffy coats by standard density gradient centrifugation. Naive CXCR3-negative and CXCR3-positive CD8+ T cells were flow-sorted on a FACSAria III. An RNeasy Mini Kit was used to extract total RNA from the sorted cells. Instrument used: NextSeq 550. The Human TCR Profiling Kit (MiLaboratory) was used to make UMI-labeled 5' RACE TRB cDNA libraries. The full amount of extracted RNA was used for cDNA synthesis, and the full amount of resulting cDNA was used for PCR amplification. Libraries were prepared in parallel with an identical number of PCR cycles. As for how the authors treated the data: About 54,000 +/- 9,700 unique UMI-labeled TRB cDNA molecules per library were extracted with MIGEC and MiXCR, with at least two reads per UMI required. Each library averaged around 42,000 +/- 9,900 functional in-frame TRB CDR3 nucleotide clonotypes without stop codons. After each sample was downsampled to 5000 UMI-labeled TRB molecules, VDJtools was used to calculate diversity metrics such as normalized Shannon-Wiener and Chao1. For the central five CDR3 residues, VDJtools calculated physicochemical properties weighted by clonotype size, namely interaction energy, strength, volume and Kidera factor 4. Each CDR3 protein sequence appears as one entry after TCRdb reprocessed the reads, and no DNA is included. TCRdb's processing, not the study's, gives the V and J calls here. The sample table gives 5,500 to 8,000 distinct CDR3 sequences. Jointly, the top ten make up roughly 1.3% of the sample.

These data come from a study of CXCR3-negative and CXCR3-positive naive CD8 T cells (dated by TCRdb to between 2017 and 2020). Broadly, across the study: In total, some 150 million TRB reads were obtained, corresponding to roughly 1.5 +/- 0.3 million reads per library. Diversity and physicochemical repertoire analyses covered some eleven donors pooled from two independent experiments. Naive subsets from five or six donors and memory cells from 3 donors were included in the TRBV-TRBJ cluster analysis.

Paper-wide results and their limitations: Both naive subsets had comparably high repertoire diversity, while memory CD8+ T cells had much lower repertoire diversity. Compared with CXCR3-negative naive cells, CXCR3-positive naive cells had TRB CDR3s with higher hydrophobicity (lower Kidera factor 4), lower energy, and higher strength and volume indices. Because surface CD5, which is linked to self-reactivity in mice, was comparable between the naive subsets, TCR interaction strength was also inferred from the physicochemical properties of TRB CDR3s. CXCR3 expression partially decreased after cryopreservation, so most assays used freshly isolated PBMCs. Naive CXCR3-negative and CXCR3-positive cells from the same donor showed similar TRBV-TRBJ usage, whereas memory cells showed distinct patterns.

Measured from the cysteine to the phenylalanine, the CDR3 is 14 residues long. DNA was not recorded. CDR1 and CDR2, looked up from the germline V gene, are SQVTM and ANQGSEA. The receptor's source is a human donor in good health. Some clones in this sample may be carry-over from other donors' samples. What was sequenced was naive CXCR3- CD8+ T cells from blood. This sample's cell subset or site label indicates: CD45RO-CCR7+CD27+CD95- naive CD8+ T cells lacking CXCR3 (TNR3-). The sequence links TRBV29-1 to TRBJ2-1; TCRdb's D call, TRBD2, is unchecked because there is no DNA. The CDR3 protein is CSVVGGLVNNEQFF.